This TCR beta chain was captured by sequencing in a study of blood T cell repertoires in COVID-19. The wider study: Samples representing acute and convalescent COVID-19 were sourced from the United States, Italy and Spain. T cells, B-cell-depleted T cells, or PBMCs provided the cDNA or gDNA that served as material.

Under the authors' procedure: Nucleated cell counts were estimated from reference gene primer amplification. Sequenced by immunoSEQ multiplex PCR; TCRdb stores in-frame clones only, minus some. V, J and clone size reflect that table, while D and trimming were determined from the DNA. The repertoire holds about 240,000 clones, with approximately 87% as singletons. The V and J ends lost 5 bases and 1 base, in that order; junction bases with no gene match: 8. The germline V gene has CDR1 LNHDA and CDR2 SQIVND (reference sequence). The CDR3 contains 17 residues. What was sequenced was peripheral blood. The sequence derives from a man in his sixties with acute or convalescent COVID-19. This chain uses TRBV19 with TRBJ2-2; 9 bases align to TRBD1. DNA of the CDR3: TGTGCCAGTAGTTTCCGGGGACAGGGAATGAACACCGGGGAGCTGTTTTTT. Protein: CASSFRGQGMNTGELFF. Complete variable domain (other parts from reference TRBV19 and TRBJ2-2): DGGITQSPKYLFRKEGQNVTLSCEQNLNHDAMYWYRQDPGQGLRLIYYSQIVNDFQKGDIAEGYSVSREKKESFPLTVTSAQKNPTAFYLCASSFRGQGMNTGELFFGEGSRLTVL.